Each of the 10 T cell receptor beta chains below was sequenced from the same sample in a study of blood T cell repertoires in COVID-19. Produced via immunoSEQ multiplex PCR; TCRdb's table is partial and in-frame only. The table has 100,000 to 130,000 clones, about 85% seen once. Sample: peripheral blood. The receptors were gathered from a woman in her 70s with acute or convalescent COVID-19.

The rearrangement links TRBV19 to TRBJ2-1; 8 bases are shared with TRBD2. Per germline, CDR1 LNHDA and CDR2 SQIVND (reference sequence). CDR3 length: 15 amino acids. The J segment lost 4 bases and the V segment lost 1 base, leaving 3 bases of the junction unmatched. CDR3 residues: CASSIVLAGYNEQFF. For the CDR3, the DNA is TGTGCCAGTAGTATAGTTCTAGCGGGTTACAATGAGCAGTTCTTC.

The CDR3 is CASSAADRVGETQYF. The DNA of the CDR3 is TGCGCCAGCAGTGCCGCGGACAGGGTGGGAGAGACCCAGTACTTC. The chain links TRBV10-2 to TRBJ2-5, with 8 bases aligning to TRBD1. The CDR3 is 15 residues long. The trim removed 4 bases at V and 4 bases at J, leaving 8 bases unmatched. Germline V gene sequence: CDR1 WSHSY, CDR2 SAAADI.

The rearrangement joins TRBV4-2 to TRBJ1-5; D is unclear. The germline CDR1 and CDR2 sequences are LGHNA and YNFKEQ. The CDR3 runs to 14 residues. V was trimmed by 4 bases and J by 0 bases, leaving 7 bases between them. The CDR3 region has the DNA TGTGCCAGCAGCCCCTCCTATAGCAATCAGCCCCAGCATTTT. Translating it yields CASSPSYSNQPQHF.

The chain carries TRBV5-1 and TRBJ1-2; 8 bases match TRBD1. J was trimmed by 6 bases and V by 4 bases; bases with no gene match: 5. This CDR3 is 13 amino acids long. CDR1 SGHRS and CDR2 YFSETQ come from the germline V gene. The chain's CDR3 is CASSPGQGDGYTF. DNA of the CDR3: TGCGCCAGCAGCCCAGGACAGGGAGATGGCTACACCTTC.

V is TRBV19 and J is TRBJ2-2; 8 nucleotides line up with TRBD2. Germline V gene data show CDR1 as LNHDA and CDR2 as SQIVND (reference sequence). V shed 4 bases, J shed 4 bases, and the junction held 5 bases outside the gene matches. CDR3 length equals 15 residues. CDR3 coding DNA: TGTGCCAGTAGTAGGGGCGGGGGGCCCACCGGGGAGCTGTTTTTT. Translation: CASSRGGGPTGELFF.

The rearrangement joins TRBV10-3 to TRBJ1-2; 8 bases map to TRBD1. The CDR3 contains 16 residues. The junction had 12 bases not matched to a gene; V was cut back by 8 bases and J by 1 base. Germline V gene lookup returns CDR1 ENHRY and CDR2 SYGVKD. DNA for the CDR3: TGTGCCATCCGCCTAGCAGGGGGCCGGGGTAACTATGGCTACACCTTC. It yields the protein CAIRLAGGRGNYGYTF.

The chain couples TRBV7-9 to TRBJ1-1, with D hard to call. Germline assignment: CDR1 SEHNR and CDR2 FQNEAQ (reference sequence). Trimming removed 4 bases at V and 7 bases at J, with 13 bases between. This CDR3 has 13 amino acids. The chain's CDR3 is CASSSRFSGEAFF. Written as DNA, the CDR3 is TGTGCCAGCAGCTCCCGGTTCTCAGGTGAAGCTTTCTTT. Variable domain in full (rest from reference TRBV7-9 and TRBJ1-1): DTGVSQNPRHKITKRGQNVTFRCDPISEHNRLYWYRQTLGQGPEFLTYFQNEAQLEKSRLLSDRFSAERPKGSFSTLEIQRTEQGDSAMYLCASSSRFSGEAFFGQGTRLTVV.

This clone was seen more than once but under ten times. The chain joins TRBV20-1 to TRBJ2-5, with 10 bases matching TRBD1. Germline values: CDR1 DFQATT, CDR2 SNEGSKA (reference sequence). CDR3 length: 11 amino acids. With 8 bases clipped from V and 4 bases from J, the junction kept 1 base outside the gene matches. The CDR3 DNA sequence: TGCAGTCGGACAGGGGGAGAGACCCAGTACTTC. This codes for CSRTGGETQYF.

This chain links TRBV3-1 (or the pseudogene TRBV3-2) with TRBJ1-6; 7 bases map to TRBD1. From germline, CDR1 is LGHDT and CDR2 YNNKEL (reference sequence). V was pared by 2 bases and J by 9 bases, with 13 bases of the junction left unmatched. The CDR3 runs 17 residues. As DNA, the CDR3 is TGTGCCAGCAGCCAACTTCGACAGGGCCCTTATGGTTCACCCCTCCACTTT. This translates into CASSQLRQGPYGSPLHF.

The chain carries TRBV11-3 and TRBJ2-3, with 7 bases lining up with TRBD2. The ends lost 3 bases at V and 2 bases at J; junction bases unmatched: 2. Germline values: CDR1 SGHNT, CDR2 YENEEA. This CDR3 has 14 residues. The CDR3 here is CASSLGGFTDTQYF. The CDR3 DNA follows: TGTGCCAGCAGCTTGGGGGGGTTCACAGATACGCAGTATTTT.